This TCR beta chain was sequenced in a study of cytomegalovirus exposure and HLA in healthy donors. Findings of the study overall: TCR beta chains numbering 164 were designated cytomegalovirus-associated. Among CMV-associated TCR beta chains, most appeared HLA-restricted in a later analysis.

This clone occurred a few times. Its antigen is as yet unknown. Germline assignment: CDR1 SGHVS and CDR2 FNYEAQ. The CDR3 contains 15 residues. V lost 5 bases, J lost 1 base, and 3 bases stayed unmatched. 13 Jbeta primers and 60 Vbeta primers were used for the PCR. Generated by immunoSEQ multiplex PCR, the TCRdb table keeps only in-frame clones and is missing some. Of about 160,000 clones listed, about 75% were seen once; the top ten hold under 2.5%. Input material: PBMCs. This clonotype originated in a female donor in good health and CMV-seronegative. This rearrangement joins TRBV7-6 to TRBJ1-5, with TRBD1 identical over 9 bases. The CDR3 sequence: CASSKGQGSNQPQHF. CDR3 coding DNA: TGTGCCAGCAGCAAGGGACAGGGAAGCAATCAGCCCCAGCATTTT.